This is a list of T cell receptor beta chains from one sample in a study of neurological immune-mediated disorders. One entry per CDR3 protein, called by TCRdb with MiXCR from the 5' RACE reads. The data contain approximately 100,000 distinct CDR3 sequences, 10% to 12% of them seen just once; the ten biggest clones take up about 3%. The sample was PBMCs. The receptors come from a female donor with HTLV-1-associated myelopathy (HAM/TSP). Each CDR3 is given with its conserved first and last residue. Each record gives: J gene, CDR3 length, V gene, CDR3 protein.

TRBJ2-1	13	TRBV7-2	CASSPTGIDEQFF
TRBJ2-3	12	TRBV5-5	CASSQQTDTQYF
TRBJ2-6	15	TRBV28	CASSLGPSGANVLTF
TRBJ2-7	12	TRBV2	CASAGLRYEQYF
TRBJ1-4	15	TRBV5-6	CASSLRSGVGEKLFF
TRBJ1-1	13	TRBV7-9	CATLLDRAPEAFF
TRBJ2-7	14	TRBV3-1	CASSQGLDSYEQYF
TRBJ2-2	15	TRBV7-2	CASRPGVKGAGELFF
TRBJ1-2	14	TRBV7-9	CASRRAGEAYGYTF
TRBJ1-2	17	TRBV5-1	CASSLNAGSAPSYGYTF
TRBJ1-3	14	TRBV5-1	CASSLSQGGNTIYF
TRBJ1-1	11	TRBV20-1	CSARSGQKAFF
TRBJ2-6	14	TRBV5-1	CASSLDTGANVLTF
TRBJ2-3	21	TRBV4-2	CASSQAISGGTSGGDTDTQYF
TRBJ2-6	16	TRBV5-1	CASSLGTGSGANVLTF
TRBJ2-7	17	TRBV5-1	CASSSSDRVTGGDEQYF
TRBJ1-3	15	TRBV7-9	CANSPGVFKRNTIYF
TRBJ2-5	13	TRBV20-1	CSASPGLQETQYF